The 6 T cell receptor beta chains below come from one sample, sequenced in a study of blood T cell repertoires in COVID-19 (dated by TCRdb to 2018 to 2020). Libraries came from the immunoSEQ multiplex PCR assay. The source is immuneACCESS, and TCRdb retained only in-frame sequences with V and J called. Part of the clones is not carried over; for the studies checked, unresolved V genes explain less than half of this, and the remainder is unexplained. This sample lists roughly 200,000 clones; 80% to 90% were detected once. The ten largest account for 5.5% to 8% of the sample. Sequenced input: peripheral blood. The receptors were sampled from a man aged 60 to 69 who had recovered from COVID-19.

The chain recombines TRBV9 with TRBJ1-1; D ambiguous. The germline V gene has CDR1 SGDLS and CDR2 YYNGEE. The V end lost 2 bases, the J end lost 3 bases, and 8 bases lay between the germline ends. This CDR3 comprises 13 residues. CDR3: CASSVNRYTEAFF. As DNA, the CDR3 is TGTGCCAGCAGCGTGAACAGATACACTGAAGCTTTCTTT. The full variable domain, rest sourced from reference TRBV9 and TRBJ1-1, is DSGVTQTPKHLITATGQRVTLRCSPRSGDLSVYWYQQSLDQGLQFLIQYYNGEERAKGNILERFSAQQFPDLHSELNLSSLELGDSALYFCASSVNRYTEAFFGQGTRLTVV.

With regard to this clone: One end of the junction does not line up with germline, which may come from a read error. The V and J genes are TRBV7-9 and TRBJ1-5, with D hard to call. This CDR3 region has 9 residues. The V gene's germline CDR1 is SEHNR and CDR2 FQNEAQ (reference sequence). The CDR3 region is CNSNQPQHF. In nucleotides, the CDR3 is TGCAATAGCAATCAGCCCCAGCATTTT.

The rearrangement links TRBV28 to TRBJ1-2, with D possibly being TRBD1 (5 bases). The length of the CDR3 is 16 residues. Germline CDR1 is MDHEN and CDR2 is SYDVKM. Trimming pared 6 bases from V and 5 bases from J, leaving 22 bases between. The CDR3: CASSSLGHTEKYGYTF. CDR3 in DNA: TGTGCCAGCAGCAGCCTAGGACATACGGAAAAATATGGCTACACCTTC.

The V and J genes are TRBV10-2 and TRBJ2-7, with 12 bases identical to TRBD2. Germline values: CDR1 WSHSY, CDR2 SAAADI. The V and J ends lost 3 bases and 2 bases, in that order; junction bases with no gene match: 14. CDR3 size: 19 residues. The CDR3 DNA sequence: TGCGCCAGCAGTGATACGTCTAGCGGGAGGGCCTTAAAGGCCTACGAGCAGTACTTC. It codes for CASSDTSSGRALKAYEQYF.

The chain joins TRBV6-2 or TRBV6-3 to TRBJ2-1, with TRBD1 as a possible D gene (5 bases). The CDR3 totals 15 residues. From germline, CDR1 is MNHEY and CDR2 SVGEGT. With 6 bases removed from V and 5 bases from J, the gap between germline ends came to 17 bases. CDR3 nucleotide sequence: TGTGCCAGCAGCAGGATAGGGGCCGATAACAATGAGCAGTTCTTC. Translation gives CASSRIGADNNEQFF.

As concerns this clone: Other DNA sequences in the sample encode the same CDR3. The chain is built from TRBV9 and TRBJ2-2; D is possibly TRBD2 (6 bases). The germline gives CDR1 SGDLS, CDR2 YYNGEE. This CDR3 contains 16 residues. The V end was cut by 0 bases, the J end by 1 base, with 10 bases between. CDR3 region: CASSVEAGLNTGELFF. The CDR3 coding sequence is TGTGCCAGCAGCGTAGAAGCGGGTTTGAACACCGGGGAGCTGTTTTTT.